The 2 T cell receptor beta chains presented below share a single source sample, sequenced in a study of blood T cells in healthy people across ages. Primers used in a second PCR of roughly 7 to 12 cycles were a sample-barcoded 5' primer and a J-beta primer mix. TCRdb reprocessed the 5' RACE reads with MiXCR, giving one entry per CDR3 protein. Of just under 900,000 distinct CDR3 sequences listed, more than 25% are singletons. Sequenced sample: blood. These receptors originate from a woman of 80 years or more in good health.

At least ten counts were recorded for this clonotype. The chain recombines TRBV7-8 with TRBJ2-7; 10 nucleotides match TRBD1. With 1 base clipped from V and 3 bases from J, the junction kept 6 bases outside the gene matches. CDR1 is SGHVS, CDR2 FQNEAQ, per germline. CDR3 length equals 16 residues. The CDR3 DNA sequence: TGTGCCAGCAGCTTAGGGGACAGGGGTCCCCTCTACGAGCAGTACTTC. Translated, it gives CASSLGDRGPLYEQYF. Full variable domain (outside the CDR3, taken from reference TRBV7-8 and TRBJ2-7): GAGVSQSPRYKVAKRGQDVALRCDPISGHVSLFWYQQALGQGPEFLTYFQNEAQLDKSGLPSDRFFAERPEGSVSTLKIQRTQQEDSAVYLCASSLGDRGPLYEQYFGPGTRLTVT.

A word on this clonotype: Compared with germline, one end of the junction differs, possibly owing to a read error. The genes are TRBV7-9 and TRBJ2-5; the D is unclear. The V gene's germline CDR1 is SEHNR and CDR2 FQNEAQ (reference sequence). CDR3 size: 13 residues. CDR3 in amino acids: CVSSYTEQETQYF. The CDR3 region has the DNA TGTGTCAGCAGCTATACGGAGCAAGAGACCCAGTACTTC.